The T cell receptor beta chain under discussion was sequenced for a study of T-cell reconstitution after alpha-beta-depleted transplantation in children. The authors prepared the TCRbeta library with unique molecular identifiers. TCRdb passed the PCR reads through MiXCR, listing each CDR3 protein once. The sample consists of a few hundred thousand distinct CDR3 sequences, approximately 20% of them appearing once. The CDR3 contains 15 residues. Germline V gene data show CDR1 as MNHNS and CDR2 as SASEGT. V lost 6 bases and J 2 bases, leaving 17 bases between the germline ends. The sequences come from PBMCs from the stem cell graft donor, collected from the stem cell graft. The chain combines TRBV6-1 with TRBJ2-7; D may be TRBD1 (6 bases). The source is a human donor who donated a stem cell graft to a child with acute myeloid leukemia. The DNA for the CDR3 is TGTGCCAGCAGGGGGTCTGGGGACATCGCCTACGAGCAGTACTTC. Its translation is CASRGSGDIAYEQYF.